Listed below are T cell receptor beta chains from one sample, sequenced in a study of blood T cell repertoires in COVID-19. Sequencing used immunoSEQ multiplex PCR; TCRdb keeps in-frame clones, though not all of them. The sample records around 150,000 clones, around four fifths being singletons. The specimen was peripheral blood. These receptors came from a man aged 65 to 79 with acute or convalescent COVID-19. The CDR3 runs from the conserved cysteine through the conserved F or W. A D gene is named only where the DNA matches it firmly. Where a row states a size, it is once, few, many or the class of an expanded clone; other rows omit it.

size: -; D: -; V: TRBV18; J: TRBJ1-1; CDR3: CASSPRGSEAFF; DNA: TGTGCCAGCTCACCCCGGGGTTCTGAAGCTTTCTTT
size: -; D: TRBD1; V: TRBV19; J: TRBJ1-2; CDR3: CASSPLGQGARNYGYTF; DNA: TGTGCCAGTAGTCCCCTGGGACAGGGGGCGCGGAACTATGGCTACACCTTC
size: -; D: TRBD1; V: TRBV7-2; J: TRBJ2-7; CDR3: CASSPGTGRTYEQYF; DNA: TGTGCCAGCAGCCCCGGGACAGGGCGCACCTACGAGCAGTACTTC
size: few; D: -; V: TRBV7-2; J: TRBJ1-6; CDR3: CASSFGQRSSPLHF; DNA: TGTGCCAGCAGCTTCGGACAGCGATCTTCACCCCTCCACTTT
size: -; D: TRBD2; V: TRBV28; J: TRBJ2-7; CDR3: CASSPPPGLAGDEQYF; DNA: TGTGCCAGCAGTCCACCACCGGGACTAGCGGGCGACGAGCAGTACTTC
size: -; D: -; V: TRBV2; J: TRBJ1-5; CDR3: CASSESRVSNQPQHF; DNA: TGTGCCAGCAGTGAATCCAGGGTGAGCAATCAGCCCCAGCATTTT
size: -; D: TRBD2; V: TRBV7-2; J: TRBJ2-5; CDR3: CASSLVLAGEGETQYF; DNA: TGTGCCAGCAGCTTAGTCCTAGCGGGAGAGGGAGAGACCCAGTACTTC
size: -; D: -; V: TRBV7-8; J: TRBJ1-3; CDR3: CASRPGSLSTAGNTIYF; DNA: TGTGCCAGCAGGCCCGGAAGTCTCTCGACAGCTGGAAACACCATATATTTT
size: few; D: TRBD1; V: TRBV7-8; J: TRBJ2-7; CDR3: CASSGTGSTEQYF; DNA: TGTGCCAGCAGCGGGACAGGGAGTACTGAGCAGTACTTC
size: -; D: TRBD2; V: TRBV10-3; J: TRBJ2-1; CDR3: CAISEGLVREQFF; DNA: TGTGCCATCAGTGAGGGACTAGTTCGTGAGCAGTTCTTC
size: -; D: -; V: TRBV5-6; J: TRBJ1-5; CDR3: CASSPRGVGNQPQHF; DNA: TGTGCCAGCAGCCCTCGCGGGGTAGGGAATCAGCCCCAGCATTTT
size: -; D: TRBD2; V: TRBV4-2; J: TRBJ2-2; CDR3: CASNPRWGGPNTGELFF; DNA: TGTGCCAGCAACCCCAGGTGGGGAGGGCCCAACACCGGGGAGCTGTTTTTT
size: -; D: TRBD2; V: TRBV2; J: TRBJ2-3; CDR3: CASRESGGVTDTQYF; DNA: TGTGCCAGCAGAGAGAGCGGGGGGGTCACAGATACGCAGTATTTT
size: -; D: TRBD1; V: TRBV10-3; J: TRBJ2-1; CDR3: CAISERQGGNNEQFF; DNA: TGTGCCATCAGTGAGCGACAGGGGGGAAACAATGAGCAGTTCTTC
size: -; D: -; V: TRBV6-5; J: TRBJ1-4; CDR3: CASIANGGNEKLFF; DNA: TGTGCCAGCATCGCGAACGGTGGTAATGAAAAACTGTTTTTT
size: -; D: -; V: TRBV19; J: TRBJ2-3; CDR3: CASTFGADTQYF; DNA: TGTGCCAGTACTTTCGGAGCAGATACGCAGTATTTT
size: -; D: -; V: TRBV6-1; J: TRBJ1-2; CDR3: CASSDPLINYGYTF; DNA: TGTGCCAGCAGTGACCCTCTAATAAACTATGGCTACACCTTC
size: -; D: -; V: TRBV15; J: TRBJ2-7; CDR3: CATSREGRGYEQYF; DNA: TGTGCCACCAGCAGAGAGGGCAGGGGTTACGAGCAGTACTTC
size: once; D: TRBD2; V: TRBV12-5; J: TRBJ2-7; CDR3: CASGLLPLTSGRGEQYF; DNA: TGTGCTAGTGGTTTGCTACCCTTGACTAGCGGGAGAGGCGAGCAGTACTTC
size: -; D: TRBD2; V: TRBV19; J: TRBJ2-5; CDR3: CASSIRASGRMETQYF; DNA: TGTGCCAGTAGTATCCGGGCTAGCGGGAGGATGGAGACCCAGTACTTC
size: -; D: -; V: TRBV18; J: TRBJ1-1; CDR3: CASSPRTENTEAFF; DNA: TGTGCCAGCTCACCGCGGACAGAGAACACTGAAGCTTTCTTT
size: -; D: TRBD2; V: TRBV3-1/TRBV3-2; J: TRBJ2-1; CDR3: CASSQDGEAGAPLGQFF; DNA: TGTGCCAGCAGCCAAGATGGGGAAGCGGGGGCACCCCTAGGGCAGTTCTTC
size: few; D: TRBD2; V: TRBV30; J: TRBJ2-7; CDR3: CAFGTSGGHEQYF; DNA: TGTGCCTTCGGGACTAGCGGGGGCCACGAGCAGTACTTC
size: few; D: TRBD1; V: TRBV7-9; J: TRBJ2-7; CDR3: CASSWDSLLNEQYF; DNA: TGTGCCAGCAGCTGGGACAGCCTTCTTAACGAGCAGTACTTC
size: -; D: -; V: TRBV7-7; J: TRBJ1-6; CDR3: CASSLDRGSPLHF; DNA: TGTGCCAGCAGCTTAGATCGAGGTTCACCCCTCCACTTT
size: -; D: -; V: TRBV4-1; J: TRBJ1-2; CDR3: CASSQGGGYGYTF; DNA: TGCGCCAGCAGCCAAGGAGGGGGTTATGGCTACACCTTC
size: -; D: TRBD1; V: TRBV28; J: TRBJ2-3; CDR3: CASIRQGRQDTQYF; DNA: TGTGCCAGCATCAGACAGGGCCGACAGGATACGCAGTATTTT
size: -; D: -; V: TRBV27; J: TRBJ1-2; CDR3: CASSLQAPGRGYGYTF; DNA: TGTGCCAGCAGTTTGCAGGCTCCGGGTCGGGGCTATGGCTACACCTTC
size: -; D: TRBD2; V: TRBV5-5; J: TRBJ2-3; CDR3: CASSLLAGHTDTQYF; DNA: TGTGCCAGCAGCCTGCTAGCGGGCCACACAGATACGCAGTATTTT